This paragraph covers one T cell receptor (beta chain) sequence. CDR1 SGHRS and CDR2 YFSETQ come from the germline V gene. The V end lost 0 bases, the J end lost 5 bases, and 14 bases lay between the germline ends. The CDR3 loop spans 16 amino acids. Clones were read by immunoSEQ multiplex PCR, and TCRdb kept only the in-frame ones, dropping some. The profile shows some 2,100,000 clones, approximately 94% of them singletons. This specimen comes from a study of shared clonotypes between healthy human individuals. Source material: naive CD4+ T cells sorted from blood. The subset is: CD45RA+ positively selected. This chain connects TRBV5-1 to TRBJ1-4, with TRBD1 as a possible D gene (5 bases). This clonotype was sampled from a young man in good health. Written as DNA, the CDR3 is TGCGCCAGCAGCTTGGGGGTCCGGGAGGGGAATGAAAAACTGTTTTTT. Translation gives CASSLGVREGNEKLFF.